The rows below give T cell receptor beta chains drawn from one sample of a study of OX40 agonist ivuxolimab in advanced cancers. Assay used: immunoSEQ multiplex PCR; TCRdb lists only in-frame clones, some missing. This sample has some 80,000 clones, with 92% found just once. The material was CD4+ or CD8+ T cells sorted from blood, obtained in a trial of the OX40 agonist ivuxolimab. These receptors came from an adult with an advanced solid tumor such as melanoma, head and neck, liver or kidney cancer. Each CDR3 is given with its conserved first and last residue. Fields, in order: V gene, clone size, J gene, D gene, CDR3 protein, CDR3 DNA. The D gene is left open where the match is weak. Not all rows give a size; the values are once, few, many and, for expanded clones, a class.

v_call: TRBV10-1
clone_size: .
j_call: TRBJ2-7
d_call: .
cdr3_aa: CAISLSRDFRTYEQYF
cdr3_nt: TGCGCCATCTCTCTTTCCCGGGACTTTCGTACCTACGAGCAGTACTTC

v_call: TRBV14
clone_size: .
j_call: TRBJ2-6
d_call: .
cdr3_aa: CASSLRLGADSGANVLTF
cdr3_nt: TGTGCCAGCAGCCTCAGACTAGGAGCGGACTCTGGGGCCAACGTCCTGACTTTC

v_call: TRBV10-3
clone_size: .
j_call: TRBJ1-5
d_call: TRBD1
cdr3_aa: CAIRGQESQPQHF
cdr3_nt: TGTGCCATCAGAGGACAGGAGAGTCAGCCCCAGCATTTT

v_call: TRBV7-6
clone_size: .
j_call: TRBJ1-1
d_call: TRBD1
cdr3_aa: CASSPGGYTEAFF
cdr3_nt: TGTGCCAGCAGCCCAGGGGGGTACACTGAAGCTTTCTTT

v_call: TRBV6-4
clone_size: once
j_call: TRBJ2-1
d_call: TRBD2
cdr3_aa: CASSDISGLAGGNEQFF
cdr3_nt: TGTGCCAGCAGTGACATCTCGGGGCTAGCGGGAGGAAATGAGCAGTTCTTC

v_call: TRBV7-8
clone_size: .
j_call: TRBJ1-2
d_call: TRBD1
cdr3_aa: CASSLTGQGVHGYTF
cdr3_nt: TGTGCCAGCAGCTTAACCGGACAGGGAGTCCATGGCTACACCTTC

v_call: TRBV5-6
clone_size: .
j_call: TRBJ2-5
d_call: TRBD2
cdr3_aa: CASSLRLAEGETQYF
cdr3_nt: TGTGCCAGCAGCCTCCGACTAGCAGAGGGGGAGACCCAGTACTTC

v_call: TRBV5-1
clone_size: .
j_call: TRBJ1-1
d_call: .
cdr3_aa: CASSSTPMNTEAFF
cdr3_nt: TGCGCCAGCAGCTCCACACCCATGAACACTGAAGCTTTCTTT

v_call: TRBV11-2
clone_size: .
j_call: TRBJ1-2
d_call: .
cdr3_aa: CASSRSRENYGYTF
cdr3_nt: TGTGCCAGCAGCCGGTCCAGGGAGAACTATGGCTACACCTTC

v_call: TRBV2
clone_size: .
j_call: TRBJ2-5
d_call: TRBD1
cdr3_aa: CASSDRGTEETQYF
cdr3_nt: TGTGCCAGCAGTGACAGGGGGACCGAAGAGACCCAGTACTTC

v_call: TRBV7-9
clone_size: .
j_call: TRBJ2-3
d_call: .
cdr3_aa: CASSTLGLGFAASDTQYF
cdr3_nt: TGTGCCAGCAGCACCCTTGGACTCGGGTTTGCAGCCTCAGATACGCAGTATTTT

v_call: TRBV5-1
clone_size: .
j_call: TRBJ1-2
d_call: .
cdr3_aa: CASSRPRLGGYGYTF
cdr3_nt: TGCGCCAGCAGCCGACCCAGGTTAGGGGGCTATGGCTACACCTTC

v_call: TRBV12-5
clone_size: .
j_call: TRBJ2-5
d_call: .
cdr3_aa: CASGPRVGTQYF
cdr3_nt: TGTGCTAGTGGTCCGAGGGTAGGGACCCAGTACTTC

v_call: TRBV18
clone_size: .
j_call: TRBJ2-5
d_call: .
cdr3_aa: CASSPPGERKAQETQYF
cdr3_nt: TGTGCCAGCTCACCTCCCGGGGAAAGGAAGGCACAAGAGACCCAGTACTTC

v_call: TRBV4-1
clone_size: .
j_call: TRBJ1-1
d_call: .
cdr3_aa: CASSQESQANTEAFF
cdr3_nt: TGCGCCAGCAGCCAAGAAAGCCAGGCGAACACTGAAGCTTTCTTT